The 16 T cell receptor beta chains reported below all come from one sample, sequenced in a study of T-cell memory formation after mild COVID-19. Using its own MiXCR run on the 5' RACE reads, TCRdb lists one record per CDR3 protein. The table lists under 300,000 distinct CDR3 sequences, less than 20% of them singletons. The sequenced material came from PBMCs or a T cell subset sorted from them (not recorded which). These receptors were taken from a man between 18 and 35 years old who had mild COVID-19 (a few samples of this study predate the infection). Cell type and time point are not known.

The chain is built from TRBV12-3 or TRBV12-4 and TRBJ1-1; TRBD1 is a possible D gene (5 bases). CDR3 length: 14 residues. Trimming shortened V by 6 bases and J by 4 bases, and 15 bases separated the two germline ends. This CDR3 reads CASSPAGVGTEAFF. As DNA, the CDR3 is TGTGCCAGCAGCCCAGCGGGGGTGGGCACTGAAGCTTTCTTT.

This clonotype was observed a few times. The chain carries TRBV5-1 and TRBJ2-7; perhaps TRBD2 as D (5 bases). The CDR3 spans 13 residues. The V gene lost 3 bases and the J gene lost 2 bases, with 9 bases spanning the gap. Germline CDR1 is SGHRS and CDR2 is YFSETQ. The chain's CDR3 is CASSWMTTYEQYF. For the CDR3, the DNA is TGCGCCAGCAGCTGGATGACTACCTACGAGCAGTACTTC.

The chain links TRBV16 to TRBJ1-2, with a weak D call TRBD1 (5 bases). The V gene's germline CDR1 is KGHSY and CDR2 FQNENV. This CDR3 has 15 residues. The V end was cut by 6 bases, the J end by 8 bases, with 22 bases between. The CDR3 is CASSQMRGGSTGYTF. Written as DNA, the CDR3 is TGTGCCAGCAGTCAGATGAGGGGCGGTTCGACGGGCTACACCTTC.

This clonotype was found many times. The rearrangement joins TRBV4-1 to TRBJ2-2; perhaps D is TRBD1 or TRBD2 (5 bases each). Germline loops: CDR1 MGHRA, CDR2 YSYEKL. This CDR3 contains 17 residues. The V end was cut by 2 bases, the J end by 3 bases, with 16 bases between. CDR3 region: CASSQPYGTEDTGELFF. CDR3 nucleotides: TGCGCCAGCAGCCAACCGTACGGGACGGAAGACACCGGGGAGCTGTTTTTT.

The chain employs TRBV6-6 and TRBJ2-7; no clear D. Deletions cut 6 bases from V and 2 bases from J, with 11 bases between. In germline, CDR1 is MNHNY, CDR2 SVGAGI (reference sequence). The CDR3 covers 13 residues. The CDR3 loop reads CASRWPATYEQYF. The CDR3 bases are TGTGCCAGCAGGTGGCCGGCAACCTACGAGCAGTACTTC.

This clonotype has just a few counts. The chain has TRBV7-2 and TRBJ2-5; 8 nucleotides agree with TRBD2. Germline trimming cut 4 bases from V and 6 bases from J; bases unmatched to any gene: 13. Germline values: CDR1 SGHTA, CDR2 FQGNSA. The CDR3 consists of 16 residues. DNA for the CDR3: TGTGCCAGCAGCTCCGTTCCGGGACTAGGACGAAAGACCCAGTACTTC. Protein sequence: CASSSVPGLGRKTQYF.

This clonotype has more than one count but fewer than ten. J is TRBJ2-1 and V is TRBV5-1, with 7 positions matching TRBD2. The V gene end was trimmed by 4 bases and the J gene end by 7 bases; junction bases not matched to a gene: 11. The V gene's germline CDR1 is SGHRS and CDR2 YFSETQ. The CDR3 loop spans 15 amino acids. The CDR3 reads CASSHLLAGENEQFF. The DNA for the CDR3 is TGCGCCAGCAGCCACCTTCTCGCGGGGGAAAATGAGCAGTTCTTC.

V and J are TRBV7-2 and TRBJ2-3; D remains ambiguous. V was pared by 5 bases and J by 2 bases, with 14 bases between. The CDR3 has 15 amino acids. Germline assignment: CDR1 SGHTA and CDR2 FQGNSA. CDR3 sequence: CASSLRPRHTDTQYF. CDR3 bases: TGTGCCAGCAGCCTCCGGCCCCGGCACACAGATACGCAGTATTTT.

V gene TRBV6-1 combines with J gene TRBJ2-1; TRBD2 is a possible D gene (5 bases). The V end lost 6 bases, the J end lost 0 bases, and 12 bases lay between the germline ends. The CDR3 length is 15 residues. CDR1 and CDR2 (germline): MNHNS, SASEGT. This CDR3 reads CASRFGDSSYNEQFF. Written as DNA, the CDR3 is TGTGCCAGCAGATTCGGGGATAGCTCCTACAATGAGCAGTTCTTC.

The rearrangement joins TRBV5-1 to TRBJ1-3; possibly TRBD1 for D (5 bases). Germline V CDR1 and CDR2: SGHRS, YFSETQ. The CDR3 totals 17 residues. The V and J ends lost 0 bases and 0 bases respectively, with 13 bases between them. CDR3 nucleotides: TGCGCCAGCAGCTTGGGCAGGGATTCCGACTCTGGAAACACCATATATTTT. Translated, it gives CASSLGRDSDSGNTIYF.

This clonotype has more than one count but fewer than ten. The chain couples TRBV11-1 to TRBJ2-5, with D maybe TRBD1 (6 bases). Deletions cut 5 bases from V and 8 bases from J, with 15 bases between. The CDR3 extends over 13 amino acids. Looked up from germline, CDR1 is SGHAT and CDR2 is FQDESV (reference sequence). In DNA, the CDR3 is TGTGCCAGCAGCCCCGACAGGCTCGGAACCCAGTACTTC. Translating gives CASSPDRLGTQYF.

The chain recombines TRBV10-1 with TRBJ2-7; D not resolved. This CDR3 contains 13 residues. Trimming removed 5 bases at V and 0 bases at J, with 8 bases between. In germline, CDR1 is WNHNN, CDR2 SYGVQD (reference sequence). This chain's CDR3 is CASSRTDSYEQYF. CDR3 coding DNA: TGCGCCAGCAGTAGGACGGACTCCTACGAGCAGTACTTC.

This clonotype has just a few counts. This chain connects TRBV7-3 to TRBJ2-1, with 8 bases fitting TRBD2. The CDR3 has 14 amino acids. Germline V lookup: CDR1 SGHTA, CDR2 FQGTGA. V was clipped by 2 bases and J by 5 bases; unmatched bases: 2. The CDR3 bases are TGTGCCAGCAGCTTACGGGGGGGCCACAATGAGCAGTTCTTC. It codes for CASSLRGGHNEQFF.

J is TRBJ1-1 and V is TRBV12-3 or TRBV12-4; TRBD1 matches 8 bases. Losses at the gene ends were 3 bases for V and 3 bases for J; bases not matched to a gene: 12. The CDR3 spans 17 residues. DNA for the CDR3: TGTGCCAGCAGTTTTAAGACAGGGGCGTTCGAGGACACTGAAGCTTTCTTT. Its protein is CASSFKTGAFEDTEAFF.

This clonotype turned up a few times. This sequence joins TRBV4-3 and TRBJ2-7, with 7 nucleotides matching TRBD1. V lost 0 bases, J lost 3 bases, and 5 bases stayed unmatched. CDR3 length: 15 residues. The germline gives CDR1 LGHNA, CDR2 YSLEER. CDR3 nucleotides: TGCGCCAGCAGCCAAGATCTGAGGGGGCTCTACGAGCAGTACTTC. Translating gives CASSQDLRGLYEQYF.

Regarding this clonotype: Relative to the germline gene, one junction end is altered; a read error may explain this. The chain's CDR3 is CASSLNRDRVFF. The CDR3 DNA follows: TGTGCCAGCAGCTTGAACCGGGACAGGGTGTTCTTC. The V gene is TRBV5-4, the J gene TRBJ2-5; 9 bases match TRBD1. The V gene's germline CDR1 is SGHNT and CDR2 YYREEE (reference sequence). The CDR3 has 12 amino acids. The complete variable domain, with remaining parts taken from reference TRBV5-4 and TRBJ2-5, reads ETGVTQSPTHLIKTRGQQVTLRCSSQSGHNTVSWYQQALGQGPQFIFQYYREEENGRGNFPPRFSGLQFPNYSSELNVNALELDDSALYLCASSLNRDRVFFGPGTRLLVL.